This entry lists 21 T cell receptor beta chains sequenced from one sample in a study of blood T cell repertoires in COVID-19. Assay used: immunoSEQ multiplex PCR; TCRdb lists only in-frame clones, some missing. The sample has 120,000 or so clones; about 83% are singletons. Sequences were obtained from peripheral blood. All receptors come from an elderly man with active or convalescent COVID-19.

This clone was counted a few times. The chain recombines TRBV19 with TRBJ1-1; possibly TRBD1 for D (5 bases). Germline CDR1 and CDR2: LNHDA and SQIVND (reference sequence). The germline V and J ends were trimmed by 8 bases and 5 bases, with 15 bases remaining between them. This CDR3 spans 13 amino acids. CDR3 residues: CASGLREATEAFF. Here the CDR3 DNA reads TGTGCCAGTGGCCTCAGGGAAGCGACTGAAGCTTTCTTT. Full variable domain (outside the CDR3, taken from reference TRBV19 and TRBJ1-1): DGGITQSPKYLFRKEGQNVTLSCEQNLNHDAMYWYRQDPGQGLRLIYYSQIVNDFQKGDIAEGYSVSREKKESFPLTVTSAQKNPTAFYLCASGLREATEAFFGQGTRLTVV.

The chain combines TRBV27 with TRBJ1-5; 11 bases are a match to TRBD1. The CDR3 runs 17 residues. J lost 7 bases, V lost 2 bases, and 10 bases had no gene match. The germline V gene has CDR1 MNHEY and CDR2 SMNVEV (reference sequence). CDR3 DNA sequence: TGTGCCAGCAGTTTAAGCGGACAGGGGGCTAATCGGCAGCCCCAGCATTTT. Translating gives CASSLSGQGANRQPQHF.

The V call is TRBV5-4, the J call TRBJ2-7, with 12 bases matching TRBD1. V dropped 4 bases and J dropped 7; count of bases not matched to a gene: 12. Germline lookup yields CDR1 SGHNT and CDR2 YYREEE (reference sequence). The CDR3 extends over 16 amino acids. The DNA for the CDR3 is TGTGCCAGCAGCCCCCCTCCGGGACAGGGGGCGCGAGAGCAGTACTTC. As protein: CASSPPPGQGAREQYF. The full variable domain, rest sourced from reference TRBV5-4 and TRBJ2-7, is ETGVTQSPTHLIKTRGQQVTLRCSSQSGHNTVSWYQQALGQGPQFIFQYYREEENGRGNFPPRFSGLQFPNYSSELNVNALELDDSALYLCASSPPPGQGAREQYFGPGTRLTVT.

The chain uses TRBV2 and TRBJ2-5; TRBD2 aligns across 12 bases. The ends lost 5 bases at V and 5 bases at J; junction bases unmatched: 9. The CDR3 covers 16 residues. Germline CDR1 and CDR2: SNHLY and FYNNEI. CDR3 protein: CASSRASGGAGETQYF. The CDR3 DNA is TGTGCCAGCAGTCGGGCTAGCGGGGGGGCCGGGGAGACCCAGTACTTC.

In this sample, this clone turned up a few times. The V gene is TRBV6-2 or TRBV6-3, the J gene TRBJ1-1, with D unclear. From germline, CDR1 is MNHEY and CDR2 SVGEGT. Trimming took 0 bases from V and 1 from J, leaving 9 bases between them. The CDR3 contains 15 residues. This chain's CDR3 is CASSYSMTGNTEAFF. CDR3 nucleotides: TGTGCCAGCAGTTACTCGATGACGGGGAACACTGAAGCTTTCTTT.

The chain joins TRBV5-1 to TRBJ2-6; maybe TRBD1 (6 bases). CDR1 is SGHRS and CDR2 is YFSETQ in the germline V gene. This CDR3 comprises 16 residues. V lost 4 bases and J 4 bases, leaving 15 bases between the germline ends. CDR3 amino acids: CASSAGVSSGANVLTF. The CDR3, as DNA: TGCGCCAGCAGCGCAGGGGTCTCCTCGGGGGCCAACGTCCTGACTTTC. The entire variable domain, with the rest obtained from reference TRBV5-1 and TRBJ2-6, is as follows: KAGVTQTPRYLIKTRGQQVTLSCSPISGHRSVSWYQQTPGQGLQFLFEYFSETQRNKGNFPGRFSGRQFSNSRSEMNVSTLELGDSALYLCASSAGVSSGANVLTFGAGSRLTVL.

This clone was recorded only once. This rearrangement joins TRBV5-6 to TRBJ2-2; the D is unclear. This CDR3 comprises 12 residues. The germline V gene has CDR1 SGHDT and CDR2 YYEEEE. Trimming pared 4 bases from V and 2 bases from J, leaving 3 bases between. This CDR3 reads CASSLNTGELFF. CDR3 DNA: TGTGCCAGCAGCCTAAACACCGGGGAGCTGTTTTTT.

CDR3 in amino acids: CASSHQGAETQYF. The DNA of the CDR3 is TGTGCCAGCAGCCACCAGGGTGCGGAGACCCAGTACTTC. The chain is built from TRBV3-1 (or the pseudogene TRBV3-2) and TRBJ2-5, with TRBD1 as a possible D gene (5 bases). V lost 3 bases and J lost 5, with 10 bases in between. Germline CDR1 and CDR2: LGHDT and YNNKEL (reference sequence). This CDR3 has 13 amino acids.

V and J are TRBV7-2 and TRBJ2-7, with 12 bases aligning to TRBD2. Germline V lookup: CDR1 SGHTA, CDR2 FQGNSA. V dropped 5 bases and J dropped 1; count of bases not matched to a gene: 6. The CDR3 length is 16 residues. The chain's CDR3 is CASSARLAGASYEQYF. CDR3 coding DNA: TGTGCCAGCAGCGCCAGACTAGCGGGGGCATCCTACGAGCAGTACTTC.

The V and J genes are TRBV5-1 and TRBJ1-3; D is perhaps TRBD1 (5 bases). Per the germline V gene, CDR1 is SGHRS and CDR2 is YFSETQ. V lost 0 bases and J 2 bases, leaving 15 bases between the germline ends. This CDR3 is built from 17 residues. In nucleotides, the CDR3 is TGCGCCAGCAGCTTGGATGGACAAATCGTAGCTGGAAACACCATATATTTT. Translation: CASSLDGQIVAGNTIYF.

The CDR3 reads CASSTGATYEQYF. The CDR3 nucleotides are TGTGCCAGTAGTACAGGGGCCACCTACGAGCAGTACTTC. This chain uses TRBV19 with TRBJ2-7, with D tentatively TRBD1 (6 bases). Germline CDR1 reads LNHDA; CDR2 reads SQIVND (reference sequence). This CDR3 is 13 amino acids long. Trimming cost V 4 bases and J 2 bases, with 9 bases left between them.

The CDR3 here is CASSPRFGGEHEQYF. As DNA, the CDR3 is TGTGCCAGCAGCCCCCGCTTTGGCGGGGAGCACGAGCAGTACTTC. The chain has TRBV11-2 and TRBJ2-7; D is perhaps TRBD2 (6 bases). The V gene lost 5 bases and the J gene lost 5 bases, with 19 bases spanning the gap. Germline loops: CDR1 SGHAT, CDR2 FQNNGV. The CDR3 loop spans 15 amino acids.

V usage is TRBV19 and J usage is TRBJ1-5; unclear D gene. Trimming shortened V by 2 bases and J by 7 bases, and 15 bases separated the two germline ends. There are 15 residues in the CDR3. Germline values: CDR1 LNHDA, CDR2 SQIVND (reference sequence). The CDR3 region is CASSIPDFSVQPQHF. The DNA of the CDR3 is TGTGCCAGTAGTATACCCGATTTCAGTGTCCAGCCCCAGCATTTT.

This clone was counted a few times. The CDR3 is CASTHQGGPGNTIYF. The CDR3 DNA reads as TGTGCCAGCACCCACCAGGGGGGCCCTGGAAACACCATATATTTT. The chain has TRBV7-2 and TRBJ1-3; 7 nucleotides agree with TRBD1. The germline V gene has CDR1 SGHTA and CDR2 FQGNSA. Trimming removed 7 bases from V and 2 bases from J; junction bases left unmatched: 8. CDR3 length equals 15 residues.

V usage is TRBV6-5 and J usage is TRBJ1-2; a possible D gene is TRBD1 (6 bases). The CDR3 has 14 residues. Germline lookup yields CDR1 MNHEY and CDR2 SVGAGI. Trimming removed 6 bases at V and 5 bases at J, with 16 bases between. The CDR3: CASSNTDSGYGYTF. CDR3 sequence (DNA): TGTGCCAGCAGCAATACGGACAGTGGGTATGGCTACACCTTC.

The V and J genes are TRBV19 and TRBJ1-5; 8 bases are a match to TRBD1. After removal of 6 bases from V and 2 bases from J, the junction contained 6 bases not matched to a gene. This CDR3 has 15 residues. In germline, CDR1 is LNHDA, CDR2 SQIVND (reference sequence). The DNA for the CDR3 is TGTGCCAGTAGGGGACAGGCCCATGGCAATCAGCCCCAGCATTTT. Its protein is CASRGQAHGNQPQHF.

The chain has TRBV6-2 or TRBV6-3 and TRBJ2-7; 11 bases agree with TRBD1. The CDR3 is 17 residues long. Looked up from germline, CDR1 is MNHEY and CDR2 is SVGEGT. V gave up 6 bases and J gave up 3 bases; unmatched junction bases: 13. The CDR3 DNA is TGTGCCAGCAGCCCTGACATTCCGGGACAGGGGGGCTACGAGCAGTACTTC. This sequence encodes CASSPDIPGQGGYEQYF.

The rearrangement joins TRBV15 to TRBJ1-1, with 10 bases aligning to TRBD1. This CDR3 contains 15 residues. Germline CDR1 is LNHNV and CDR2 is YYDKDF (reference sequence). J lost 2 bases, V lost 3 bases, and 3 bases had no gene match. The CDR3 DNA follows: TGTGCCACCAGCAGCCAGACAGGGGGCAACACTGAAGCTTTCTTT. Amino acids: CATSSQTGGNTEAFF.

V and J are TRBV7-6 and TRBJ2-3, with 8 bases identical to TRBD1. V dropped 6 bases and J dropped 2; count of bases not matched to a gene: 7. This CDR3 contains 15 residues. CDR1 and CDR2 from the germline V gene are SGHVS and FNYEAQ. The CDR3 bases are TGTGCCAGCAGTCACCGGGACAGGAACACAGATACGCAGTATTTT. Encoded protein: CASSHRDRNTDTQYF.

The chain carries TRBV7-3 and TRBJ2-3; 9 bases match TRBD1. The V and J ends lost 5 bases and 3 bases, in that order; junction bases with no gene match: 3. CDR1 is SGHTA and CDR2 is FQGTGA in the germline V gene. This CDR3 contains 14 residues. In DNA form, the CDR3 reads TGTGCCAGCAGCCGGGACAGGGCGACAGATACGCAGTATTTT. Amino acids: CASSRDRATDTQYF.

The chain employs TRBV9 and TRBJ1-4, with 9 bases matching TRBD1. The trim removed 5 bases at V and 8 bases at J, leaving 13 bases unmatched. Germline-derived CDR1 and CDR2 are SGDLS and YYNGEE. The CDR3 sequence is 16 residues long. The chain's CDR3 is CASSESRRTGVEKLFF. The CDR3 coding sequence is TGTGCCAGCAGTGAGAGCCGGCGGACAGGGGTAGAAAAACTGTTTTTT.